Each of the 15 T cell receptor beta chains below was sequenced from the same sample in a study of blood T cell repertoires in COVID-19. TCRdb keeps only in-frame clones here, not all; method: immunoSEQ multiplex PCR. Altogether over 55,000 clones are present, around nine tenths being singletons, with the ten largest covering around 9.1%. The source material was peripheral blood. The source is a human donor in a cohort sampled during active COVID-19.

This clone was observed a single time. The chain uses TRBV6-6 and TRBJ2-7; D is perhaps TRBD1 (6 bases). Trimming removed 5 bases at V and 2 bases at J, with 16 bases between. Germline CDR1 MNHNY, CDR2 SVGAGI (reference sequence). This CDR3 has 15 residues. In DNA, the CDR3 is TGTGCCAGCAGTATTGTCTGGGGGCAGACCTACGAGCAGTACTTC. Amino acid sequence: CASSIVWGQTYEQYF.

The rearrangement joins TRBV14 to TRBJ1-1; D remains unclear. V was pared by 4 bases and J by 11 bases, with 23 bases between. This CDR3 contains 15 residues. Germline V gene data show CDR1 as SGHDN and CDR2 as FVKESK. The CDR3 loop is CASSPEPGSALGAFF. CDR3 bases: TGTGCCAGCAGCCCGGAACCGGGATCTGCCCTAGGTGCTTTCTTT.

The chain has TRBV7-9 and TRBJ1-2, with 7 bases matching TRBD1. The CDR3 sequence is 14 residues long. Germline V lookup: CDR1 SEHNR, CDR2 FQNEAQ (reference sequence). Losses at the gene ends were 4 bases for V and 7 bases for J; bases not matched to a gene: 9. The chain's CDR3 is CASSSTGEASGYTF. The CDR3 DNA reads TGTGCCAGCAGCTCCACAGGGGAGGCGTCTGGCTACACCTTC.

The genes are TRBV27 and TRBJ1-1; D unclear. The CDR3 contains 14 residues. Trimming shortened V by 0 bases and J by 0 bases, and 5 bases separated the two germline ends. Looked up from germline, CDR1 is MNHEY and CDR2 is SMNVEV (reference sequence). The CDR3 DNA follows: TGTGCCAGCAGTTTATCCGCGGTGAACACTGAAGCTTTCTTT. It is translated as CASSLSAVNTEAFF.

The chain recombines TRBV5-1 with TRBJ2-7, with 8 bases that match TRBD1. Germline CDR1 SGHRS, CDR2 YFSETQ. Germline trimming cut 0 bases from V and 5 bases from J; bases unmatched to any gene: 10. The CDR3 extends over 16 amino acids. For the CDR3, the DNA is TGCGCCAGCAGCTTGGACGGACAGGGAGGACGGGACGAGCAGTACTTC. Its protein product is CASSLDGQGGRDEQYF. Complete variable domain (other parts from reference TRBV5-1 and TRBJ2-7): KAGVTQTPRYLIKTRGQQVTLSCSPISGHRSVSWYQQTPGQGLQFLFEYFSETQRNKGNFPGRFSGRQFSNSRSEMNVSTLELGDSALYLCASSLDGQGGRDEQYFGPGTRLTVT.

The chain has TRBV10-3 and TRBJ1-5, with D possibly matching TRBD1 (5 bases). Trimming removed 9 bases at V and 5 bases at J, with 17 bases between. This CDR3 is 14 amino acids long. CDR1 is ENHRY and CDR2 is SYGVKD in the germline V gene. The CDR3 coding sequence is TGTGCCATTGGGACCGGGGGGAATCATCAGCCCCAGCATTTT. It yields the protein CAIGTGGNHQPQHF.

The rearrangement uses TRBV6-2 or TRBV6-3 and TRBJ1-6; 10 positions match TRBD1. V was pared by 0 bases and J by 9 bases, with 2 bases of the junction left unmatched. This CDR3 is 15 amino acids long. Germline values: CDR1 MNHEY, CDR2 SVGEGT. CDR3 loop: CASSYSGTGVSPLHF. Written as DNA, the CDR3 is TGTGCCAGCAGTTACTCCGGGACAGGGGTTTCACCCCTCCACTTT.

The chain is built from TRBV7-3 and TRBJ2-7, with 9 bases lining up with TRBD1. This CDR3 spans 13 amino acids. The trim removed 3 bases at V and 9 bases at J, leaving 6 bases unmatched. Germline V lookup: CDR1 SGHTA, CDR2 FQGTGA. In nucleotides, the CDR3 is TGTGCCAGCAGCTTTTCCCGGGACAGGGCGCAGTACTTC. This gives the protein CASSFSRDRAQYF.

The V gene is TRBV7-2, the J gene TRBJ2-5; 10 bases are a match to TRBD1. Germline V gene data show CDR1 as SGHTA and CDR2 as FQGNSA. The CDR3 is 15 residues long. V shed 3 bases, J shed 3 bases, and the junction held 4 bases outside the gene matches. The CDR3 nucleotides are TGTGCCAGCAGCTTTACCGGGACAGGGGAAGAGACCCAGTACTTC. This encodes CASSFTGTGEETQYF.

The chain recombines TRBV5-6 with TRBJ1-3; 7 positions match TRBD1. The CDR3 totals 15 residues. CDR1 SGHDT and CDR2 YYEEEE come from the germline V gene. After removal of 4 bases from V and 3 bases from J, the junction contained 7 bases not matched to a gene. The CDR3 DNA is TGTGCCAGCAGCGGACTCGGGACAGATGGAAACACCATATATTTT. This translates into CASSGLGTDGNTIYF.

CDR3 nucleotide sequence: TGCGCCAGCAGTCATGGACAGGGGAGCGAGCAGTACTTC. This codes for CASSHGQGSEQYF. This chain joins TRBV5-1 and TRBJ2-7; 9 positions match TRBD1. In germline, CDR1 is SGHRS, CDR2 YFSETQ. The CDR3 runs to 13 residues. Losses at the gene ends were 5 bases for V and 6 bases for J; bases not matched to a gene: 6.

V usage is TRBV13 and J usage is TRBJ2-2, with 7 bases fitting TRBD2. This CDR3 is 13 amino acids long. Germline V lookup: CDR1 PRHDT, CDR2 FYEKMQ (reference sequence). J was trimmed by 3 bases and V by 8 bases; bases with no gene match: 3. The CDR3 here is CASGAGDTGELFF. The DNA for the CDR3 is TGTGCCAGCGGCGCGGGGGACACCGGGGAGCTGTTTTTT.

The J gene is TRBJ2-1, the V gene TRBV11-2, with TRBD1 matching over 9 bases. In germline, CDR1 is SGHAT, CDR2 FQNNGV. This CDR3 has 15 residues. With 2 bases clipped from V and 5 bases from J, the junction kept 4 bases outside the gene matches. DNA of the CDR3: TGTGCCAGCAGCTTATATTGGACAGGGGACAATGAGCAGTTCTTC. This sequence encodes CASSLYWTGDNEQFF.

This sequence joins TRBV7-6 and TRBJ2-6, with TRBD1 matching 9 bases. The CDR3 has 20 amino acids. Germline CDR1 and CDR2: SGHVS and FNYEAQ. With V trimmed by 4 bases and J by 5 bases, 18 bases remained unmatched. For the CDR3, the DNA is TGTGCCAGCAGCTATACACCACAGGGGGCAATGTCTCGTTGGGCCAACGTCCTGACTTTC. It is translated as CASSYTPQGAMSRWANVLTF.

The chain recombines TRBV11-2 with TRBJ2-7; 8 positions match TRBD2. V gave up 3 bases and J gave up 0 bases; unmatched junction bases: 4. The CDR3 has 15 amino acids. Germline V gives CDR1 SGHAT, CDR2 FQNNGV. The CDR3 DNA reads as TGTGCCAGCAGCTTGGAGCGGGGGAGCTCCTACGAGCAGTACTTC. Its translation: CASSLERGSSYEQYF.